One and the same sample provided the 11 T cell receptor beta chains below, sequenced in a study of control samples from healthy donors and cancer patients (dated by TCRdb to 2018 to 2021). Receptors were amplified or captured by the immunoSEQ multiplex PCR assay. TCRdb retrieved this table from immuneACCESS and kept in-frame rearrangements only. Not all clones are present; in checked studies, unresolved V genes account for under half, and no reason is known for the remainder. The sample table holds about 130,000 clones, of which 92% were seen once. The top ten clonotypes cover approximately 6% of the sample. The sequenced sample consisted of blood. These TCRs come from a man in his late teens or twenties in good health.

The V and J genes are TRBV6-4 and TRBJ2-3; the match to TRBD2 covers 9 bases. Germline V CDR1 and CDR2: MRHNA, SNTAGT. This CDR3 comprises 15 residues. V trimming: 3 bases; J trimming: 5 bases; junction bases outside the gene matches: 6. CDR3 protein: CASSDGGGAGDTQYF. For the CDR3, the DNA is TGTGCCAGCAGTGATGGCGGGGGGGCCGGAGATACGCAGTATTTT.

The chain recombines TRBV12-5 with TRBJ2-7; D remains ambiguous. Trimming pared 3 bases from V and 4 bases from J, leaving 7 bases between. The CDR3 loop spans 12 amino acids. From germline, CDR1 is LGHNT and CDR2 FRNRAP. The CDR3 is CASGFGTYEQYF. The CDR3 coding sequence is TGTGCTAGTGGTTTTGGAACTTACGAGCAGTACTTC.

CDR3 protein: CASWDRLSNTEAFF. Here the CDR3 DNA reads TGTGCCAGTTGGGACAGGTTATCAAACACTGAAGCTTTCTTT. The rearrangement joins TRBV19 to TRBJ1-1; 8 bases are shared with TRBD1. The CDR3 has 14 amino acids. V gave up 8 bases and J gave up 2 bases; unmatched junction bases: 7. Germline CDR1 reads LNHDA; CDR2 reads SQIVND (reference sequence).

The chain recombines TRBV3-1 (or the pseudogene TRBV3-2) with TRBJ2-2, with TRBD1 matching over 10 bases. CDR1 is LGHDT, CDR2 YNNKEL, per germline (reference sequence). The CDR3 is 16 residues long. V lost 3 bases and J lost 0; bases outside the gene matches: 1. CDR3 in DNA: TGTGCCAGCAGCCAGACAGGGGGCGCGAACACCGGGGAGCTGTTTTTT. Encoded protein: CASSQTGGANTGELFF.

The chain links TRBV6-5 to TRBJ1-2; D remains ambiguous. The germline V and J ends were trimmed by 2 bases and 5 bases, with 6 bases remaining between them. CDR1 and CDR2 (germline): MNHEY, SVGAGI. CDR3 length: 12 amino acids. The chain's CDR3 is CASSYGGYGYTF. The DNA of the CDR3 is TGTGCCAGCAGTTACGGCGGGTATGGCTACACCTTC.

The chain has TRBV30 and TRBJ1-1, with 8 bases lining up with TRBD1. Germline trimming cut 2 bases from V and 3 bases from J; bases unmatched to any gene: 8. The CDR3 loop spans 15 amino acids. The germline V gene has CDR1 GTSNPN and CDR2 SVGIG (reference sequence). CDR3 amino acids: CAWSWGAGGYTEAFF. CDR3 coding DNA: TGTGCCTGGAGTTGGGGCGCAGGGGGCTACACTGAAGCTTTCTTT. Looking up the rest from reference TRBV30 and TRBJ1-1 gives the full variable domain: SQTIHQWPATLVQPVGSPLSLECTVEGTSNPNLYWYRQAAGRGLQLLFYSVGIGQISSEVPQNLSASRPQDRQFILSSKKLLLSDSGFYLCAWSWGAGGYTEAFFGQGTRLTVV.

The V and J genes are TRBV6-1 and TRBJ2-7; possibly TRBD2 for D (6 bases). There are 16 residues in the CDR3. The V end lost 3 bases, the J end lost 3 bases, and 18 bases lay between the germline ends. Germline CDR1 MNHNS, CDR2 SASEGT. CDR3: CASSDTEGHIDYEQYF. In DNA, the CDR3 is TGTGCCAGCAGTGACACGGAGGGTCATATCGACTACGAGCAGTACTTC.

The chain joins TRBV28 to TRBJ1-4; the D is unclear. V shed 2 bases and J shed 10 bases, with 8 bases lying between them. The germline V gene has CDR1 MDHEN and CDR2 SYDVKM. The CDR3 covers 12 residues. CDR3 nucleotide sequence: TGTGCCAGCAGTTTACAGCGGGGAAAACTGTTTTTT. Its protein is CASSLQRGKLFF.

This sequence joins TRBV18 and TRBJ1-4, with TRBD1 matching over 7 bases. Germline CDR1 and CDR2: KGHSH and LQKENI. After removal of 5 bases from V and 8 bases from J, the junction contained 5 bases not matched to a gene. This CDR3 comprises 13 residues. CDR3 coding DNA: TGTGCCAGCTCATCCGACAGGGCGGAAAAACTGTTTTTT. Protein product: CASSSDRAEKLFF. Full variable domain (remainder filled in from reference TRBV18 and TRBJ1-4): NAGVMQNPRHLVRRRGQEARLRCSPMKGHSHVYWYRQLPEEGLKFMVYLQKENIIDESGMPKERFSAEFPKEGPSILRIQQVVRGDSAAYFCASSSDRAEKLFFGSGTQLSVL.

The chain combines TRBV7-2 with TRBJ2-1; D possibly matches TRBD1 or TRBD2 (5 bases each). Between the trimmed V and J ends, which lost 3 bases and 0 bases, there was a span of 12 bases. Germline V gene sequence: CDR1 SGHTA, CDR2 FQGNSA. The CDR3 runs to 16 residues. The DNA of the CDR3 is TGTGCCAGCAGCTTTCTTTCAGGGAGCTCCTACAATGAGCAGTTCTTC. The encoded protein is CASSFLSGSSYNEQFF.

The chain uses TRBV6-1 and TRBJ2-5, with 7 bases aligning to TRBD2. This CDR3 has 16 amino acids. The germline V gene encodes CDR1 MNHNS and CDR2 SASEGT. Trimming took 4 bases from V and 1 from J; bases not matched to a gene: 9. The DNA for the CDR3 is TGTGCCAGCAGTGGTCTGGCGGGGGATCGCCAAGAGACCCAGTACTTC. Its protein is CASSGLAGDRQETQYF.